This entry lists 16 T cell receptor beta chains sequenced from one sample in a study of T cell responses to AZD1222 COVID-19 vaccine. The assay was immunoSEQ multiplex PCR, and TCRdb's table has in-frame clones only and misses some. The table lists 120,000 to 150,000 clones, roughly 91% of them singletons, with 3% to 4% in the top ten. The source was peripheral blood, collected 28 days after the second AZD1222 dose. These receptors were obtained from an adult who received the AZD1222 COVID-19 vaccine.

The chain joins TRBV5-1 to TRBJ1-2, with D hard to call. V lost 0 bases and J lost 8, with 14 bases in between. Germline V gene data show CDR1 as SGHRS and CDR2 as YFSETQ. The CDR3 is 14 amino acids. CDR3 residues: CASSLAPGSQGYTF. In DNA form, the CDR3 reads TGCGCCAGCAGCTTGGCCCCCGGATCTCAGGGCTACACCTTC.

V usage is TRBV7-2 and J usage is TRBJ1-1; D is undetermined. Germline V lookup: CDR1 SGHTA, CDR2 FQGNSA. The CDR3 has 14 amino acids. Trimming left V 1 base short and J 0 bases short, with 6 bases between. As DNA, the CDR3 is TGTGCCAGCAGCTTAGGGACCCTGAACACTGAAGCTTTCTTT. Translating it yields CASSLGTLNTEAFF.

This chain uses TRBV5-1 with TRBJ2-1, with 9 bases matching TRBD2. Germline-derived CDR1 and CDR2 are SGHRS and YFSETQ. CDR3 length: 17 residues. The V segment lost 4 bases and the J segment 4 bases; nucleotides outside the gene matches: 12. The CDR3 spells CASSPPVASGGYNEQFF. In nucleotides, the CDR3 is TGCGCCAGCAGCCCCCCTGTGGCGAGCGGGGGGTACAATGAGCAGTTCTTC.

J is TRBJ2-3 and V is TRBV7-2; 14 bases map to TRBD2. Germline assignment: CDR1 SGHTA and CDR2 FQGNSA. This CDR3 has 14 amino acids. V was clipped by 5 bases and J by 6 bases; unmatched bases: 1. The CDR3 reads CASSGTSGGDTQYF. The CDR3 DNA is TGTGCCAGCAGCGGGACTAGCGGGGGTGATACGCAGTATTTT. Complete variable domain (other parts from reference TRBV7-2 and TRBJ2-3): GAGVSQSPSNKVTEKGKDVELRCDPISGHTALYWYRQSLGQGLEFLIYFQGNSAPDKSGLPSDRFSAERTGGSVSTLTIQRTQQEDSAVYLCASSGTSGGDTQYFGPGTRLTVL.

The chain couples TRBV28 to TRBJ2-3; 10 nucleotides agree with TRBD1. Per germline, CDR1 MDHEN and CDR2 SYDVKM. Trimming removed 5 bases from V and 15 bases from J; junction bases left unmatched: 5. The CDR3 length is 11 residues. CDR3 sequence (DNA): TGTGCCAGCAGTGCCGGGACAGGGGACTATTTT. Its protein is CASSAGTGDYF.

The V call is TRBV6-2 or TRBV6-3, the J call TRBJ2-3, with a tentative D call TRBD1 (7 bases). From germline, CDR1 is MNHEY and CDR2 SVGEGT. This CDR3 spans 15 amino acids. The ends were cut back, 4 bases at V and 4 bases at J, with 15 bases in the middle. CDR3 nucleotide sequence: TGTGCCAGCAGTTTGCCCCAGGGGGGTCCAGATACGCAGTATTTT. Translated, it gives CASSLPQGGPDTQYF.

V is TRBV28 and J is TRBJ1-2; D is undetermined. This CDR3 has 11 residues. The ends were cut back, 2 bases at V and 4 bases at J, with 2 bases in the middle. Germline-derived CDR1 and CDR2 are MDHEN and SYDVKM. CDR3 bases: TGTGCCAGCAGTTTACTCTATGGCTACACCTTC. Protein: CASSLLYGYTF.

CDR3 amino acids: CASRAAGYSNQPQHF. The CDR3 DNA follows: TGTGCCAGCCGTGCCGCAGGGTACAGCAATCAGCCCCAGCATTTT. The gene calls are TRBV10-3 and TRBJ1-5, with a possible D match to TRBD1 (5 bases). The CDR3 totals 15 residues. The V gene lost 10 bases and the J gene lost 1 base, with 17 bases spanning the gap. Germline CDR1 ENHRY, CDR2 SYGVKD.

V usage is TRBV4-3 and J usage is TRBJ2-2; 7 nucleotides match TRBD2. CDR1 is LGHNA, CDR2 YSLEER, per germline. The ends lost 6 bases at V and 4 bases at J; junction bases unmatched: 5. The CDR3 covers 14 residues. The CDR3 DNA sequence: TGCGCCAGCAGTGCGGGGGTTCCCACCGGGGAGCTGTTTTTT. It encodes CASSAGVPTGELFF.

This clone was detected once. J is TRBJ2-3 and V is TRBV19; the D call may be TRBD1 or TRBD2 (5 bases each). The CDR3 is 12 residues long. Germline CDR1 LNHDA, CDR2 SQIVND (reference sequence). With 8 bases removed from V and 4 bases from J, the gap between germline ends came to 10 bases. The CDR3 protein is CASGGSADTQYF. CDR3 in DNA: TGTGCCAGTGGGGGATCGGCAGATACGCAGTATTTT.

This clone occurred once. This chain links TRBV2 with TRBJ1-1, with TRBD1 matching over 9 bases. The CDR3 length is 11 residues. V trimming: 10 bases; J trimming: 8 bases; junction bases outside the gene matches: 5. Germline assignment: CDR1 SNHLY and CDR2 FYNNEI. CDR3 protein: CATGTGREAFF. The CDR3 DNA sequence: TGTGCCACCGGGACAGGGAGAGAAGCTTTCTTT.

This clone was picked up a small number of times. The chain joins TRBV7-3 to TRBJ2-6, with D hard to call. CDR1 is SGHTA and CDR2 is FQGTGA in the germline V gene. This CDR3 region has 17 residues. Between the trimmed V and J ends, which lost 2 bases and 0 bases, there was a span of 11 bases. CDR3 bases: TGTGCCAGCAGCTTATTTCCCGCAAACTCTGGGGCCAACGTCCTGACTTTC. Translation: CASSLFPANSGANVLTF.

V usage is TRBV18 and J usage is TRBJ2-1; a possible D gene is TRBD1 (6 bases). Trimming left V 3 bases short and J 8 bases short, with 11 bases between. From germline, CDR1 is KGHSH and CDR2 LQKENI. The CDR3 totals 13 residues. The CDR3 spells CASSPGQSDEQFF. The CDR3 nucleotides are TGTGCCAGCTCACCTGGACAGTCTGATGAGCAGTTCTTC.

This sequence joins TRBV30 and TRBJ1-3; weak D call: TRBD1 (5 bases). V was shortened by 3 bases and J by 0 bases, with 9 bases between the two germline ends. Germline loops: CDR1 GTSNPN, CDR2 SVGIG (reference sequence). The CDR3 runs to 14 residues. The CDR3 protein is CAWRPGVSGNTIYF. CDR3 sequence (DNA): TGTGCCTGGAGACCGGGGGTCTCTGGAAACACCATATATTTT. Full variable domain (remainder filled in from reference TRBV30 and TRBJ1-3): SQTIHQWPATLVQPVGSPLSLECTVEGTSNPNLYWYRQAAGRGLQLLFYSVGIGQISSEVPQNLSASRPQDRQFILSSKKLLLSDSGFYLCAWRPGVSGNTIYFGEGSWLTVV.

This chain connects TRBV20-1 to TRBJ1-1; D perhaps matches TRBD1 (5 bases). Trimming left V 3 bases short and J 8 bases short, with 13 bases between. The CDR3 consists of 12 residues. CDR1 is DFQATT and CDR2 is SNEGSKA in the germline V gene (reference sequence). The CDR3 reads CSASSWGKEAFF. DNA for the CDR3: TGCAGTGCTAGTAGTTGGGGGAAGGAAGCTTTCTTT.

The chain combines TRBV20-1 with TRBJ2-7, with D tentatively TRBD1 (5 bases). Germline CDR1 is DFQATT and CDR2 is SNEGSKA (reference sequence). The length of the CDR3 is 14 residues. Between the trimmed V and J ends, which lost 3 bases and 2 bases, there was a span of 14 bases. In DNA, the CDR3 is TGCAGTGCTAGTTGGGCTAGGGGTGCCTACGAGCAGTACTTC. This translates into CSASWARGAYEQYF.